Detailed here is one T cell receptor (beta chain). These data are taken from a study of T cell responses to AZD1222 COVID-19 vaccine. Study in general: Pooled in the analysis were second doses at about 4 or about 12 weeks.

The table came from immunoSEQ multiplex PCR; TCRdb's copy has only in-frame clones and leaves some out. The profile shows approximately 100,000 clones, approximately 89% of them singletons. Germline V gene lookup returns CDR1 LGHDT and CDR2 YNNKEL (reference sequence). V lost 1 base, J lost 4 bases, and 13 bases lay in between. The CDR3 is 15 residues long. This TCR came from an adult in good health. The source material was peripheral blood, sampled on day 0 of AZD1222 vaccination. The chain uses TRBV3-1 (or the pseudogene TRBV3-2) and TRBJ1-2; no clear D. The CDR3 here is CASSQGGSHSYGYTF. The CDR3, as DNA: TGTGCCAGCAGCCAAGGTGGCAGCCACAGCTATGGCTACACCTTC.